Shown below are 10 T cell receptor beta chains from a single sample sequenced in a study of blood T cells in healthy people across ages. For the second PCR, which ran for about 7 to 12 cycles, a sample-barcoded 5' primer and a J-beta primer mix were used. TCRdb used MiXCR to reprocess the 5' RACE reads, holding one entry per CDR3 protein. This repertoire shows some 750,000 distinct CDR3 sequences, 22% found once; its top ten account for 22%. Material: blood. Receptors were obtained from a man in his sixties or seventies in good health.

There are a few counts of this clonotype. The chain has TRBV4-2 and TRBJ1-5, with unresolved D. The CDR3 has 14 amino acids. Germline V gene sequence: CDR1 LGHNA, CDR2 YNFKEQ. The germline V and J ends were trimmed by 1 base and 1 base, with 5 bases remaining between them. The CDR3 loop is CASSQVISNQPQHF. The DNA of the CDR3 is TGTGCCAGCAGCCAAGTAATAAGCAATCAGCCCCAGCATTTT.

The chain carries TRBV7-9 and TRBJ2-1; 14 positions match TRBD2. The germline V gene has CDR1 SEHNR and CDR2 FQNEAQ (reference sequence). The CDR3 covers 13 residues. V was clipped by 10 bases and J by 8 bases; unmatched bases: 4. The CDR3 loop is CAKGTSGSHEQFF. CDR3 in DNA: TGTGCCAAAGGGACTAGCGGGAGCCATGAGCAGTTCTTC.

This clonotype was picked up many times. The chain carries TRBV28 and TRBJ2-1; D is perhaps TRBD1 or TRBD2 (5 bases each). Between the trimmed V and J ends, which lost 6 bases and 0 bases, there was a span of 12 bases. CDR1 MDHEN and CDR2 SYDVKM come from the germline V gene. The CDR3 spans 15 residues. The CDR3 spells CASSAWGSSYNEQFF. In DNA, the CDR3 is TGTGCCAGCAGCGCCTGGGGGAGCTCCTACAATGAGCAGTTCTTC.

This clonotype was detected a few times. The chain carries TRBV5-6 and TRBJ2-7; D is unresolved. The J call may be in error: the DNA end matches TRBJ2-1 better. The CDR3 has 13 amino acids. Germline-derived CDR1 and CDR2 are SGHDT and YYEEEE. The DNA of the CDR3 is TGTGCCAGCAGCCTGCCGTGGGTCAATGAGCAGTTCTTC. Translated, it gives CASSLPWVNEQFF.

This clonotype was counted only a few times. This chain links TRBV7-9 with TRBJ1-5; TRBD1 is a possible D gene (6 bases). The CDR3 runs 14 residues. V lost 6 bases to trimming and J lost 5 bases, with 14 bases between them. The germline gives CDR1 SEHNR, CDR2 FQNEAQ (reference sequence). CDR3 nucleotide sequence: TGTGCCAGCAGGCCGACAGGTTCGCATCAGCCCCAGCATTTT. This encodes CASRPTGSHQPQHF.

The chain recombines TRBV27 with TRBJ2-3; a weak D match, TRBD1 (6 bases). Trimming removed 7 bases at V and 0 bases at J, with 14 bases between. CDR1 MNHEY and CDR2 SMNVEV come from the germline V gene (reference sequence). This CDR3 contains 15 residues. CDR3 amino acids: CASIKRGSSTDTQYF. The CDR3 DNA reads as TGTGCCAGCATAAAGAGGGGGTCGAGCACAGATACGCAGTATTTT.

The chain carries TRBV6-6 and TRBJ2-1; TRBD1 is a possible D gene (6 bases). CDR1 is MNHNY and CDR2 is SVGAGI in the germline V gene (reference sequence). CDR3 size: 16 residues. The germline V and J ends were trimmed by 6 bases and 6 bases, with 21 bases remaining between them. The CDR3 DNA sequence: TGTGCCAGCAGGCAAGAAGGACAGCGAGACCTCAATGAGCAGTTCTTC. It translates to CASRQEGQRDLNEQFF.

In its sample, this clonotype was seen many times. The chain couples TRBV27 to TRBJ2-1, with 7 bases matching TRBD2. CDR1 is MNHEY and CDR2 is SMNVEV in the germline V gene (reference sequence). V lost 2 bases and J lost 5; bases outside the gene matches: 6. The CDR3 loop spans 15 amino acids. This CDR3 reads CASSLRREFHNEQFF. The CDR3 bases are TGTGCCAGCAGTTTACGGCGGGAGTTCCACAATGAGCAGTTCTTC.

The chain has TRBV20-1 and TRBJ1-1, with D possibly being TRBD1 (6 bases). CDR1 is DFQATT and CDR2 is SNEGSKA in the germline V gene (reference sequence). V was pared by 8 bases and J by 5 bases, with 15 bases between. The CDR3 sequence is 12 residues long. CDR3 DNA: TGCAGTTCAAGGGGGGAATTTACTGAAGCTTTCTTT. It is translated as CSSRGEFTEAFF.

This chain joins TRBV5-1 and TRBJ2-2, with a weak D call TRBD2 (5 bases). In germline, CDR1 is SGHRS, CDR2 YFSETQ. The CDR3 covers 15 residues. V lost 5 bases and J lost 1, with 12 bases in between. CDR3 sequence reads: CASSSTEGNTGELFF. The CDR3 nucleotides are TGCGCCAGCAGTAGTACCGAGGGGAACACCGGGGAGCTGTTTTTT.